These 27 T cell receptor beta chains originate from one sample sequenced in a study of cytomegalovirus exposure and HLA in healthy donors. The PCR contained 60 Vbeta and 13 Jbeta primers. Here immunoSEQ multiplex PCR was the method, and the copy in TCRdb shows in-frame clones only, minus some. The table records some 130,000 clones, around 9.7% of them present only once. The sample comprised PBMCs. The receptors here all came from a man in his fifties in good health and CMV-seronegative.

The rearrangement uses TRBV28 and TRBJ1-2; TRBD1 might be the D (6 bases). V was trimmed by 7 bases and J by 4 bases, leaving 13 bases between them. CDR1 is MDHEN, CDR2 SYDVKM, per germline. CDR3 size: 13 residues. In DNA form, the CDR3 reads TGTGCCAGCAACAGGGATAATGGCTATGGCTACACCTTC. This gives the protein CASNRDNGYGYTF.

This clone was seen a handful of times. The chain carries TRBV5-1 and TRBJ1-2, with TRBD1 as a possible D gene (6 bases). The CDR3 is made up of 13 amino acids. Germline V CDR1 and CDR2: SGHRS, YFSETQ. Trimming pared 4 bases from V and 4 bases from J, leaving 11 bases between. CDR3 nucleotide sequence: TGCGCCAGCAGCACCGGACAGATCTATGGCTACACCTTC. Encoded protein: CASSTGQIYGYTF.

This clone occurred a few times. V and J are TRBV14 and TRBJ1-1; TRBD1 agrees at 10 bases. CDR3 length: 13 amino acids. With V trimmed by 3 bases and J by 11 bases, 6 bases remained unmatched. In germline, CDR1 is SGHDN, CDR2 FVKESK. CDR3 DNA: TGTGCCAGCAGCCATGCCCGGGACAGGGGTGCTTTCTTT. It yields the protein CASSHARDRGAFF.

As concerns this clone: The germline gene is not matched at one end of the junction; a read error may be the cause. V and J are TRBV2 and TRBJ1-5; 10 positions match TRBD1. Germline lookup yields CDR1 SNHLY and CDR2 FYNNEI. The CDR3 loop spans 14 amino acids. CDR3 nucleotides: TGTGCCAGCAGAAGGGACAGGGGCGGCCAGCCCCGGCATTTT. Protein sequence: CASRRDRGGQPRHF.

Points on this clone: At the DNA level, this CDR3 is encoded by other sequences in the same sample as well. In nucleotides, the CDR3 is TGCGCCAGCAGCTTGCAGGCAACCAACACTGAAGCTTTCTTT. Encoded protein: CASSLQATNTEAFF. V and J are TRBV5-1 and TRBJ1-1, with D unresolved. CDR3 length: 14 residues. Trimming cost V 1 base and J 2 bases, with 9 bases left between them. The germline gives CDR1 SGHRS, CDR2 YFSETQ.

This clone was recorded a few times. The V gene is TRBV10-3, the J gene TRBJ2-2; the D gene is possibly TRBD2 (6 bases). Germline values: CDR1 ENHRY, CDR2 SYGVKD. The V end lost 7 bases, the J end lost 4 bases, and 16 bases lay between the germline ends. This CDR3 has 15 amino acids. The CDR3 protein is CAINSGTHGTGELFF. CDR3 bases: TGTGCCATCAACTCCGGGACTCACGGCACCGGGGAGCTGTTTTTT.

This chain links TRBV10-2 with TRBJ2-1, with 10 bases lining up with TRBD2. CDR1 and CDR2 from the germline V gene are WSHSY and SAAADI. The CDR3 is made up of 13 amino acids. V trimming: 3 bases; J trimming: 14 bases; junction bases outside the gene matches: 7. CDR3 residues: CASSDGLAGAEFF. As DNA, the CDR3 is TGCGCCAGCAGTGACGGGCTAGCGGGGGCAGAGTTCTTC.

The V call is TRBV25-1, the J call TRBJ2-1, with 7 bases identical to TRBD1. Germline V CDR1 and CDR2: MGHDK, SYGVNS. The trim removed 6 bases at V and 9 bases at J, leaving 5 bases unmatched. The CDR3 covers 12 residues. In nucleotides, the CDR3 is TGTGCCAGCAGAGGACAGGTCGGTGAGCAGTTCTTC. Protein product: CASRGQVGEQFF.

The sample holds a few counts of this clone. V and J are TRBV19 and TRBJ2-7, with TRBD2 as a possible D gene (6 bases). This CDR3 is 14 amino acids long. Germline values: CDR1 LNHDA, CDR2 SQIVND (reference sequence). Trimming stripped 3 bases from V and 5 bases from J, with 14 bases between. CDR3 in DNA: TGTGCCAGTAGTATTGGACCGGGGGATCACGAGCAGTACTTC. This translates into CASSIGPGDHEQYF.

This clone was counted between two and nine times. This chain links TRBV6-1 with TRBJ2-7; weak D call: TRBD2 (5 bases). The CDR3 length is 14 residues. The V end was cut by 1 base, the J end by 4 bases, with 11 bases between. CDR1 MNHNS and CDR2 SASEGT come from the germline V gene. The CDR3 loop is CASSEGGAKYEQYF. As DNA, the CDR3 is TGTGCCAGCAGTGAAGGGGGAGCAAAATACGAGCAGTACTTC.

This clone has only a few counts. The gene calls are TRBV29-1 and TRBJ2-3, with D maybe TRBD2 (5 bases). Germline V lookup: CDR1 SQVTM, CDR2 ANQGSEA. The V end lost 4 bases, the J end lost 3 bases, and 14 bases lay between the germline ends. This CDR3 region has 14 residues. As DNA, the CDR3 is TGCAGCGTTGCCCCGGACTTGGGGACAGATACGCAGTATTTT. Residues: CSVAPDLGTDTQYF.

The chain carries TRBV7-3 and TRBJ1-3; TRBD1 is a possible D gene (6 bases). Trimming stripped 8 bases from V and 1 base from J, with 18 bases between. This CDR3 is 16 amino acids long. In germline, CDR1 is SGHTA, CDR2 FQGTGA. CDR3 residues: CASGPGGGASGNTIYF. The CDR3 DNA follows: TGTGCCAGCGGTCCGGGCGGGGGGGCTTCTGGAAACACCATATATTTT.

This clone was observed a few times. This chain uses TRBV5-1 with TRBJ2-5; D not resolved. Germline V CDR1 and CDR2: SGHRS, YFSETQ. V lost 4 bases, J lost 4 bases, and 14 bases lay in between. CDR3 size: 14 residues. In nucleotides, the CDR3 is TGCGCCAGCAGCCCCGATAGTCCCCGAGAGACCCAGTACTTC. Translated, it gives CASSPDSPRETQYF.

This clone occurred a few times. V usage is TRBV6-5 and J usage is TRBJ1-2, with D perhaps matching TRBD1 (6 bases). The V gene's germline CDR1 is MNHEY and CDR2 SVGAGI. CDR3 size: 14 residues. V was shortened by 2 bases and J by 2 bases, with 9 bases between the two germline ends. CDR3 amino acids: CASSYQGINYGYTF. The CDR3 DNA follows: TGTGCCAGCAGTTACCAGGGGATAAACTATGGCTACACCTTC.

This clone was counted between two and nine times. The chain recombines TRBV28 with TRBJ2-1; TRBD2 matches 10 bases. CDR3 length: 15 residues. J gave up 8 bases and V 6 bases, and 10 bases lay outside the gene matches. Looked up from germline, CDR1 is MDHEN and CDR2 is SYDVKM. The CDR3 DNA reads as TGTGCCAGCAGCCCCCCAGCGGGAGGGCCCCATGAGCAGTTCTTC. Protein sequence: CASSPPAGGPHEQFF.

This chain connects TRBV9 to TRBJ2-3, with 8 bases aligning to TRBD2. The CDR3 extends over 16 amino acids. J lost 2 bases, V lost 5 bases, and 10 bases had no gene match. The germline V gene has CDR1 SGDLS and CDR2 YYNGEE. The CDR3 loop is CASSLRRGGATDTQYF. The CDR3 DNA follows: TGTGCCAGCAGTCTAAGACGGGGGGGAGCCACAGATACGCAGTATTTT.

CDR3 sequence: CASRPWTDRPQHF. CDR3 nucleotide sequence: TGTGCCAGTAGACCCTGGACAGATCGGCCCCAGCATTTT. The chain is built from TRBV19 and TRBJ1-5; D may be TRBD1 (6 bases). The CDR3 extends over 13 amino acids. V was shortened by 6 bases and J by 9 bases, with 15 bases between the two germline ends. Per the germline V gene, CDR1 is LNHDA and CDR2 is SQIVND (reference sequence).

In this sample, this clone turned up a few times. The chain combines TRBV28 with TRBJ1-2, with 10 bases fitting TRBD1. The CDR3 loop spans 15 amino acids. V lost 6 bases, J lost 4 bases, and 8 bases stayed unmatched. Germline-derived CDR1 and CDR2 are MDHEN and SYDVKM. The CDR3 DNA is TGTGCCAGCAGCCCGGACAGGGGGTCCGTCTATGGCTACACCTTC. This gives the protein CASSPDRGSVYGYTF.

In its sample, this clone was seen a few times. V is TRBV2 and J is TRBJ2-5; 9 bases map to TRBD2. In germline, CDR1 is SNHLY, CDR2 FYNNEI. The CDR3 extends over 20 amino acids. V shed 3 bases and J 5 bases; nucleotides not matched to a gene: 22. The CDR3 spells CASSDPWTSVEGIKRETQYF. The CDR3 region has the DNA TGTGCCAGCAGTGATCCTTGGACTAGCGTCGAGGGGATAAAGCGTGAGACCCAGTACTTC.

V is TRBV30 and J is TRBJ2-7, with 13 bases that match TRBD2. In germline, CDR1 is GTSNPN, CDR2 SVGIG (reference sequence). The CDR3 loop spans 14 amino acids. V lost 7 bases, J lost 4 bases, and 7 bases stayed unmatched. The CDR3 coding sequence is TGTGCCTCCGCGGGACTAGCGGGACCTTACGAGCAGTACTTC. Translating gives CASAGLAGPYEQYF.

The table lists this clone with a few counts. This rearrangement joins TRBV5-6 to TRBJ2-1; TRBD2 agrees at 14 bases. J was trimmed by 4 bases and V by 1 base; bases with no gene match: 7. The CDR3 loop spans 18 amino acids. Germline V gives CDR1 SGHDT, CDR2 YYEEEE. CDR3 DNA: TGTGCCAGCAGCTTGTACAGGAGACTAGCGGGAGGGTACAATGAGCAGTTCTTC. Translated, it gives CASSLYRRLAGGYNEQFF. The full variable domain, with the rest looked up from reference TRBV5-6 and TRBJ2-1, is DAGVTQSPTHLIKTRGQQVTLRCSPKSGHDTVSWYQQALGQGPQFIFQYYEEEERQRGNFPDRFSGHQFPNYSSELNVNALLLGDSALYLCASSLYRRLAGGYNEQFFGPGTRLTVL.

This clone turned up a few times. J is TRBJ1-5 and V is TRBV30; TRBD1 agrees at 7 bases. V lost 7 bases, J lost 4 bases, and 1 base stayed unmatched. CDR1 GTSNPN and CDR2 SVGIG come from the germline V gene (reference sequence). The CDR3 sequence is 11 residues long. The CDR3 loop is CASGQNQPQHF. For the CDR3, the DNA is TGTGCCTCGGGACAGAATCAGCCCCAGCATTTT.

A few counts support this clone. In DNA form, the CDR3 reads TGTGCCAGCATCTGGGGCGGGGGAGCAGATACGCAGTATTTT. Translation: CASIWGGGADTQYF. This chain links TRBV6-1 with TRBJ2-3; 7 nucleotides match TRBD2. The J segment lost 4 bases and the V segment lost 7 bases, leaving 8 bases of the junction unmatched. Looked up from germline, CDR1 is MNHNS and CDR2 is SASEGT. This CDR3 is 14 amino acids long.

V is TRBV28 and J is TRBJ2-1; TRBD1 aligns across 9 bases. This CDR3 is 16 amino acids long. The trim removed 5 bases at V and 7 bases at J, leaving 12 bases unmatched. CDR1 MDHEN and CDR2 SYDVKM come from the germline V gene. Here the CDR3 reads CASSTSRDRVWNEQFF. CDR3 sequence (DNA): TGTGCCAGCAGTACCTCCCGGGACAGGGTATGGAATGAGCAGTTCTTC. The full variable domain, with the rest looked up from reference TRBV28 and TRBJ2-1, is DVKVTQSSRYLVKRTGEKVFLECVQDMDHENMFWYRQDPGLGLRLIYFSYDVKMKEKGDIPEGYSVSREKKERFSLILESASTNQTSMYLCASSTSRDRVWNEQFFGPGTRLTVL.

This clone was observed a few times. This chain links TRBV5-4 with TRBJ1-2; no firm D call. V lost 0 bases, J lost 4 bases, and 13 bases lay in between. CDR3 size: 15 residues. Per the germline V gene, CDR1 is SGHNT and CDR2 is YYREEE (reference sequence). Here the CDR3 DNA reads TGTGCCAGCAGCTTGGCTCCGGGAGAGGGCTATGGCTACACCTTC. This encodes CASSLAPGEGYGYTF.

This clone appeared a few times. The genes are TRBV13 and TRBJ2-2; 11 positions match TRBD2. The germline gives CDR1 PRHDT, CDR2 FYEKMQ (reference sequence). After removal of 5 bases from V and 1 base from J, the junction contained 3 bases not matched to a gene. The CDR3 extends over 16 amino acids. Written as DNA, the CDR3 is TGTGCCAGCAGCCACGGACTAGCGGGGAACACCGGGGAGCTGTTTTTT. It translates to CASSHGLAGNTGELFF.

This clone has only a few counts. The chain employs TRBV15 and TRBJ2-5; 8 bases are shared with TRBD2. Trimming at V came to 4 bases and at J to 6 bases, leaving 13 bases not matched to a gene. Germline V gene data show CDR1 as LNHNV and CDR2 as YYDKDF (reference sequence). There are 16 residues in the CDR3. Written as DNA, the CDR3 is TGTGCCACCAGCAAGAGATGGGCGGGGGGCGAGAAGACCCAGTACTTC. Translating gives CATSKRWAGGEKTQYF.